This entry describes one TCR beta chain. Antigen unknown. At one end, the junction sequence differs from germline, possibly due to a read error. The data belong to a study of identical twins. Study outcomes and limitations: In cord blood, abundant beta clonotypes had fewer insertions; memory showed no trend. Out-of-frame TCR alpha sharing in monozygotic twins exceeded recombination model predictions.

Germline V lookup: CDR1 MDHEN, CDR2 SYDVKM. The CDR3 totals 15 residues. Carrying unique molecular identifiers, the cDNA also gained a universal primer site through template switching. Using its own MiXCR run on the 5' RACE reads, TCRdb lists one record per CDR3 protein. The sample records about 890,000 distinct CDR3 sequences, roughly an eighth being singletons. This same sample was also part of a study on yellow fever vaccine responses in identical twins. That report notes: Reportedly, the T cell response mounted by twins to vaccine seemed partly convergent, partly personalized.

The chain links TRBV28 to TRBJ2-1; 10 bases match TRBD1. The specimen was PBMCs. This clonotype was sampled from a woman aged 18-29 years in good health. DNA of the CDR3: TGTGCCGGCAGTTTGGGGACAGGGGATTACAATGAGCAGTTCTTC. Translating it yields CAGSLGTGDYNEQFF. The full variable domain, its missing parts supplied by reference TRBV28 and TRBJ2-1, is DVKVTQSSRYLVKRTGEKVFLECVQDMDHENMFWYRQDPGLGLRLIYFSYDVKMKEKGDIPEGYSVSREKKERFSLILESASTNQTSMYLCAGSLGTGDYNEQFFGPGTRLTVL.